This T cell receptor beta chain was sequenced during a study of T cells in Graves' hyperthyroidism and ophthalmopathy. The TCR beta CDR3 regions underwent amplification using RNA transcripts as the source. The HTBI primer set was used in a first-round RT-PCR of the TCR CDR3. TCRdb re-called the multiplex PCR reads with MiXCR, one entry per CDR3 protein. The sample has hundreds of thousands of distinct CDR3 sequences; 45% are singletons. Trimming at V came to 5 bases and at J to 4 bases, leaving 6 bases not matched to a gene. Germline CDR1 and CDR2: SGHTA and FQGNSA. The CDR3 runs 14 residues. Sequenced: peripheral blood or thyroid tissue (not recorded which). The clonotype was recovered from an adult man with Graves' disease, either hyperthyroidism or ophthalmopathy (not recorded which). The gene calls are TRBV7-2 and TRBJ2-5, with 8 bases identical to TRBD2. This CDR3 reads CASSRGGSGETQYF. The CDR3 coding sequence is TGTGCCAGCAGCCGCGGGGGGAGTGGAGAGACCCAGTACTTC.